Sequencing of this T cell receptor beta chain was carried out in a study of T-cell memory formation after mild COVID-19. The wider study: TCR clusters largely stayed donor specific.

The study's findings and limits: Largely, contracting CD4+ clones fell within CM and EM, and contracting CD8+ clones within EMRA. Detection of some responders pre-infection suggested pre-existing cross-reactive memory T cells participated. From day 15 to 85, contracting clones were balanced between CD4 and CD8, whereas later expanders leaned toward CD4+.

A single record per CDR3 protein comes from TCRdb applying MiXCR to the 5' RACE reads. This table has roughly 130,000 distinct CDR3 sequences, about 18% appearing once. This clonotype was seen only a few times. The antigen is unknown. The CDR3 has 12 amino acids. V was shortened by 4 bases and J by 12 bases, with 15 bases between the two germline ends. The V gene's germline CDR1 is ENHRY and CDR2 SYGVKD. What was sequenced was PBMCs or a T cell subset sorted from them (not recorded which). This clonotype was sampled from a man aged 18 to 29 who had mild COVID-19 (a few samples of this study predate the infection). Cell type and time point are not known. This chain connects TRBV10-3 to TRBJ1-1; D ambiguous. Written as DNA, the CDR3 is TGTGCCATCAGTGCAGGACCCCCTCTGTCTTTCTTT. Residues: CAISAGPPLSFF.